The next 9 T cell receptor beta chains were all read from a single sample in a study of long-term antiretroviral therapy in people with HIV. The authors ran the immunoSEQ assay, v3.0, at survey level. TCRdb's table, derived via immunoSEQ multiplex PCR, lists solely in-frame clones and lacks some. The profile shows thousands of clones, approximately 84% of them singletons. This specimen consisted of unsorted PBMCs, obtained around 2.6 years before starting antiretroviral therapy. The receptors shown here come from a man aged 35-49 years with HIV.

This clone appeared a few times. This sequence joins TRBV4-1 and TRBJ1-5, with TRBD1 as a possible D gene (5 bases). There are 15 residues in the CDR3. The germline gives CDR1 MGHRA, CDR2 YSYEKL. The V end lost 0 bases, the J end lost 5 bases, and 11 bases lay between the germline ends. CDR3 sequence reads: CASSQDGDQDQPQHF. The CDR3 nucleotides are TGCGCCAGCAGCCAAGATGGGGACCAAGATCAGCCCCAGCATTTT.

The genes are TRBV5-1 and TRBJ2-2; D not certain. Germline CDR1 SGHRS, CDR2 YFSETQ. This CDR3 has 14 amino acids. The germline V and J ends were trimmed by 0 bases and 5 bases, with 8 bases remaining between them. The CDR3 spells CASSLVGVTGELFF. The CDR3, as DNA: TGCGCCAGCAGCTTGGTGGGCGTGACCGGGGAGCTGTTTTTT. The complete variable domain, with remaining parts taken from reference TRBV5-1 and TRBJ2-2, reads KAGVTQTPRYLIKTRGQQVTLSCSPISGHRSVSWYQQTPGQGLQFLFEYFSETQRNKGNFPGRFSGRQFSNSRSEMNVSTLELGDSALYLCASSLVGVTGELFFGEGSRLTVL.

This sequence joins TRBV7-9 and TRBJ1-4; TRBD1 aligns across 10 bases. CDR1 is SEHNR, CDR2 FQNEAQ, per germline (reference sequence). J gave up 5 bases and V 5 bases, and 11 bases lay outside the gene matches. The CDR3 runs to 17 residues. The CDR3 bases are TGTGCCAGCAGCGTAAATGCCGGGACAGGGGAAAATGAAAAACTGTTTTTT. Translation: CASSVNAGTGENEKLFF.

This sequence joins TRBV2 and TRBJ2-1, with TRBD1 identical over 9 bases. There are 17 residues in the CDR3. V trimming: 4 bases; J trimming: 3 bases; junction bases outside the gene matches: 10. Germline loops: CDR1 SNHLY, CDR2 FYNNEI. The CDR3 region is CASSAVVGQGDYNEQFF. For the CDR3, the DNA is TGTGCCAGCAGTGCTGTTGTGGGACAGGGTGACTACAATGAGCAGTTCTTC.

This chain joins TRBV5-8 and TRBJ1-2; no clear D gene. This CDR3 has 13 residues. Germline-derived CDR1 and CDR2 are SGHTS and YDEGEE. V lost 2 bases and J lost 3, with 8 bases in between. The CDR3 DNA reads as TGTGCCAGCAGCTTCGGGAGAGACTATGGCTACACCTTC. This translates into CASSFGRDYGYTF.

The rearrangement uses TRBV9 and TRBJ1-3, with unresolved D. V was cut by 0 bases and J by 0 bases, with 7 bases left in between. This CDR3 has 15 amino acids. In germline, CDR1 is SGDLS, CDR2 YYNGEE. Here the CDR3 DNA reads TGTGCCAGCAGCGTAGAGACCCTCTCTGGAAACACCATATATTTT. Its protein product is CASSVETLSGNTIYF.

The chain couples TRBV5-6 to TRBJ2-7; 11 bases line up with TRBD1. The CDR3 totals 14 residues. Germline assignment: CDR1 SGHDT and CDR2 YYEEEE. The trim removed 4 bases at V and 2 bases at J, leaving 2 bases unmatched. The CDR3 is CASSKGQGAYEQYF. Written as DNA, the CDR3 is TGTGCCAGCAGCAAGGGACAGGGGGCCTACGAGCAGTACTTC.

The gene calls are TRBV7-2 and TRBJ1-1; TRBD1 matches at 8 bases. The ends lost 5 bases at V and 4 bases at J; junction bases unmatched: 9. CDR3 size: 15 residues. Germline CDR1 reads SGHTA; CDR2 reads FQGNSA. The CDR3 is CASSPRQGKGTEAFF. In DNA form, the CDR3 reads TGTGCCAGCAGCCCCCGACAGGGGAAGGGCACTGAAGCTTTCTTT.

In its sample, this clone was seen a few times. The chain employs TRBV2 and TRBJ1-5, with 10 nucleotides matching TRBD1. Trimming took 7 bases from V and 6 from J; bases not matched to a gene: 9. The germline V gene encodes CDR1 SNHLY and CDR2 FYNNEI. There are 15 residues in the CDR3. The chain's CDR3 is CASTLTGGRFQPQHF. CDR3 coding DNA: TGTGCCAGCACCTTGACAGGGGGCCGGTTTCAGCCCCAGCATTTT.